This T cell receptor (beta chain) was sequenced in a study of T cell responses to AZD1222 COVID-19 vaccine. The ends were cut back, 4 bases at V and 7 bases at J, with 11 bases in the middle. Per the germline V gene, CDR1 is MGHDK and CDR2 is SYGVNS. The CDR3 has 13 amino acids. The assay was immunoSEQ multiplex PCR, and TCRdb's table has in-frame clones only and misses some. The sample lists 150,000 to 160,000 clones; about 85% were seen once. The material sequenced was peripheral blood, taken on day 0 of AZD1222 vaccination. The source of this sequence is an adult in good health. V and J are TRBV25-1 and TRBJ1-3; D ambiguous. CDR3 nucleotides: TGTGCCAGCAGTGCCTCGGAAGGGAACACCATATATTTT. This sequence encodes CASSASEGNTIYF.